What follows are 30 T cell receptor beta chains derived from one specimen sequenced in a study of T cells in Graves' hyperthyroidism and ophthalmopathy. Amplified TCR beta CDR3 regions derived from RNA transcripts. The HTBI set primed first-round TCR CDR3 RT-PCR. MiXCR, applied by TCRdb to the multiplex PCR reads, yields one record per CDR3 protein. The sample carries over 500,000 distinct CDR3 sequences, 35% to 50% recorded once. Input material: peripheral blood or thyroid tissue (not recorded which). The receptors derive from an adult woman with Graves' disease, either hyperthyroidism or ophthalmopathy (not recorded which).

This chain uses TRBV7-9 with TRBJ2-1; 12 nucleotides agree with TRBD1. J was trimmed by 9 bases and V by 1 base; bases with no gene match: 4. CDR1 SEHNR and CDR2 FQNEAQ come from the germline V gene (reference sequence). This CDR3 comprises 15 residues. In nucleotides, the CDR3 is TGTGCCAGCAGCTTAGGGGACAGGGGGCATGGTGAGCAGTTCTTC. Its translation is CASSLGDRGHGEQFF.

The chain has TRBV7-9 and TRBJ2-7; 7 bases line up with TRBD1. This CDR3 spans 14 amino acids. V lost 5 bases, J lost 4 bases, and 8 bases stayed unmatched. Per germline, CDR1 SEHNR and CDR2 FQNEAQ (reference sequence). The CDR3 loop reads CASSPGTEGYEQYF. DNA of the CDR3: TGTGCCAGCAGCCCCGGGACAGAAGGGTACGAGCAGTACTTC.

The genes are TRBV2 and TRBJ2-5; 7 bases map to TRBD1. The CDR3 runs 17 residues. Germline V gene sequence: CDR1 SNHLY, CDR2 FYNNEI. V shed 4 bases and J 3 bases; nucleotides not matched to a gene: 14. The CDR3 loop is CASSGGAPGQPKETQYF. CDR3 bases: TGTGCCAGCAGTGGAGGGGCCCCGGGACAGCCAAAAGAGACCCAGTACTTC.

The V and J genes are TRBV20-1 and TRBJ2-7, with 8 bases matching TRBD1. V dropped 1 base and J dropped 4; count of bases not matched to a gene: 6. The germline gives CDR1 DFQATT, CDR2 SNEGSKA (reference sequence). There are 14 residues in the CDR3. In nucleotides, the CDR3 is TGCAGTGCTAGAGCCCTCCAGGGGGCTTACGAGCAGTACTTC. Translating gives CSARALQGAYEQYF.

The chain couples TRBV30 to TRBJ2-7, with 7 bases identical to TRBD1. CDR1 is GTSNPN, CDR2 SVGIG, per germline (reference sequence). V lost 3 bases and J lost 0; bases outside the gene matches: 5. This CDR3 is built from 14 residues. The CDR3, as DNA: TGTGCCTGGAGGACAGGGACCGGCTCCTACGAGCAGTACTTC. The encoded protein is CAWRTGTGSYEQYF.

This sequence joins TRBV6-1 and TRBJ2-7; possibly TRBD1 or TRBD2 for D (6 bases each). V lost 7 bases and J 3 bases, leaving 16 bases between the germline ends. This CDR3 is built from 14 residues. Looked up from germline, CDR1 is MNHNS and CDR2 is SASEGT. CDR3 in amino acids: CASTRGRNSYEQYF. The CDR3 nucleotides are TGTGCCAGCACCCGGGGGCGGAATAGCTACGAGCAGTACTTC.

This rearrangement joins TRBV20-1 to TRBJ1-1; D is possibly TRBD1 (5 bases). CDR1 and CDR2 from the germline V gene are DFQATT and SNEGSKA (reference sequence). The CDR3 length is 12 residues. V lost 6 bases and J 0 bases, leaving 8 bases between the germline ends. CDR3 DNA sequence: TGCAGTGCAGGGGATCTGAACACTGAAGCTTTCTTT. This sequence encodes CSAGDLNTEAFF.

At least ten counts were recorded for this clonotype. The chain employs TRBV6-2 or TRBV6-3 and TRBJ1-1; possibly TRBD1 for D (6 bases). Germline V gene sequence: CDR1 MNHEY, CDR2 SVGEGT. Trimming took 5 bases from V and 2 from J, leaving 12 bases between them. CDR3 length: 14 residues. The CDR3 DNA follows: TGTGCCAGCAGTCGCCGGACAGACAACACTGAAGCTTTCTTT. Translated: CASSRRTDNTEAFF.

A word on this clonotype: Compared with germline, one end of the junction differs, possibly owing to a read error. The chain is built from TRBV7-2 and TRBJ1-5, with D unresolved. The CDR3 consists of 13 residues. The germline gives CDR1 SGHTA, CDR2 FQGNSA. CDR3 nucleotide sequence: TGCGCCAGCAGCCAATCCACCCATCAGCCCCAGCATTTT. Protein sequence: CASSQSTHQPQHF. Complete variable domain (other parts from reference TRBV7-2 and TRBJ1-5): GAGVSQSPSNKVTEKGKDVELRCDPISGHTALYWYRQSLGQGLEFLIYFQGNSAPDKSGLPSDRFSAERTGGSVSTLTIQRTQQEDSAVYLCASSQSTHQPQHFGDGTRLSIL.

This clonotype was seen ten or more times. V gene TRBV6-2 or TRBV6-3 combines with J gene TRBJ1-5; 7 bases agree with TRBD1. Germline lookup yields CDR1 MNHEY and CDR2 SVGEGT. V lost 5 bases and J lost 2; bases outside the gene matches: 3. The CDR3 sequence is 14 residues long. CDR3 residues: CASSDRVGNQPQHF. The CDR3 DNA reads TGTGCCAGCAGTGACAGGGTTGGCAATCAGCCCCAGCATTTT.

The chain is built from TRBV10-3 and TRBJ2-5, with 10 nucleotides matching TRBD1. CDR1 ENHRY and CDR2 SYGVKD come from the germline V gene. Unmatched junction bases numbered 9, after V lost 7 bases and J lost 4 bases. CDR3 size: 15 residues. CDR3 DNA: TGTGCCATCACCCAGGGACAGGGGAGGGGAGAGACCCAGTACTTC. This encodes CAITQGQGRGETQYF.

The chain uses TRBV7-2 and TRBJ1-5; a possible D gene is TRBD1 (5 bases). There are 17 residues in the CDR3. Deletions cut 6 bases from V and 0 bases from J, with 18 bases between. The germline V gene has CDR1 SGHTA and CDR2 FQGNSA. The CDR3 loop is CASSKYRQSYSNQPQHF. The CDR3 DNA reads TGTGCCAGCAGTAAATACAGACAGTCTTATAGCAATCAGCCCCAGCATTTT.

This chain joins TRBV5-1 and TRBJ1-1; 11 bases map to TRBD1. The CDR3 is made up of 14 amino acids. V lost 2 bases, J lost 9 bases, and 6 bases stayed unmatched. Germline V gene sequence: CDR1 SGHRS, CDR2 YFSETQ. The CDR3 sequence is CASSFGQGALKAFF. DNA of the CDR3: TGCGCCAGCAGCTTCGGACAGGGGGCCTTGAAAGCTTTCTTT.

This clonotype was recorded at least ten times. The chain joins TRBV11-2 to TRBJ2-5; D might be TRBD1 (5 bases). Deletions cut 5 bases from V and 1 base from J, with 14 bases between. The CDR3 is 15 amino acids. The germline V gene has CDR1 SGHAT and CDR2 FQNNGV. The CDR3 nucleotides read TGTGCCAGCAGCCGCCACGACAGCTTCCAAGAGACCCAGTACTTC. Translated: CASSRHDSFQETQYF. The complete variable domain, with remaining parts taken from reference TRBV11-2 and TRBJ2-5, reads EAGVAQSPRYKIIEKRQSVAFWCNPISGHATLYWYQQILGQGPKLLIQFQNNGVVDDSQLPKDRFSAERLKGVDSTLKIQPAKLEDSAVYLCASSRHDSFQETQYFGPGTRLLVL.

J is TRBJ2-6 and V is TRBV5-5; D unclear. Germline-derived CDR1 and CDR2 are SGHKS and YYEKEE (reference sequence). The CDR3 is 16 amino acids. The V end lost 5 bases, the J end lost 3 bases, and 15 bases lay between the germline ends. The CDR3 nucleotides read TGTGCCAGCAGACATCCTATGGGCGTTGGGGCCAACGTCCTGACTTTC. As protein: CASRHPMGVGANVLTF.

This clonotype was picked up many times. The V call is TRBV20-1, the J call TRBJ1-5, with TRBD1 matching 7 bases. CDR1 is DFQATT, CDR2 SNEGSKA, per germline (reference sequence). CDR3 length: 16 amino acids. V was clipped by 7 bases and J by 5 bases; unmatched bases: 17. The CDR3 DNA is TGCAGTGGGAGGACAGGCGGTGCGTTATCATATCAGCCCCAGCATTTT. As protein: CSGRTGGALSYQPQHF.

This clonotype was recorded at least ten times. The chain couples TRBV12-3 or TRBV12-4 to TRBJ1-2; TRBD1 might be the D (5 bases). Deletions cut 4 bases from V and 7 bases from J, with 13 bases between. The CDR3 has 13 residues. This CDR3 reads CASSSTGSLGYTF. The CDR3 nucleotides are TGTGCCAGCAGTTCCACAGGTTCCCTTGGCTACACCTTC.

The chain recombines TRBV12-3 or TRBV12-4 with TRBJ1-5; D gene uncertain. This CDR3 spans 14 amino acids. The V end lost 8 bases, the J end lost 1 base, and 12 bases lay between the germline ends. This CDR3 is CASLGGGSNQPQHF. CDR3 DNA: TGTGCCAGCCTGGGAGGCGGGAGCAATCAGCCCCAGCATTTT.

This clonotype was seen a single time. No conserved phenylalanine or tryptophan ends this CDR3, so it is likely a read error. The limits of the CDR3 on the DNA are not certain, so only TCRdb's listed CDR3 is given. The chain recombines TRBV9 with TRBJ1-3. Germline-derived CDR1 and CDR2 are SGDLS and YYNGEE. The CDR3 is 10 residues long, counting both termini. The CDR3 loop reads CASSGTAIYS.

This rearrangement joins TRBV20-1 to TRBJ1-2; D perhaps matches TRBD1 (5 bases). The V and J ends lost 2 bases and 6 bases respectively, with 19 bases between them. Per the germline V gene, CDR1 is DFQATT and CDR2 is SNEGSKA (reference sequence). The CDR3 loop spans 15 amino acids. The CDR3 nucleotides read TGCAGTGCTAGACTAGCGGTCACCGGGGACGATGGCTACACCTTC. The encoded protein is CSARLAVTGDDGYTF.

V is TRBV7-2 and J is TRBJ2-1, with D tentatively TRBD1 or TRBD2 (5 bases each). Germline loops: CDR1 SGHTA, CDR2 FQGNSA. Trimming left V 5 bases short and J 2 bases short, with 19 bases between. This CDR3 is built from 17 residues. The CDR3 sequence: CASSTPGPKSPYNEQFF. The CDR3 DNA sequence: TGTGCCAGCAGCACGCCGGGACCCAAATCCCCCTACAATGAGCAGTTCTTC.

This clonotype was found many times. The chain has TRBV5-8 and TRBJ1-2; a weak D match, TRBD1 (5 bases). The length of the CDR3 is 13 residues. Germline loops: CDR1 SGHTS, CDR2 YDEGEE. Trimming stripped 6 bases from V and 8 bases from J, with 17 bases between. The CDR3 region has the DNA TGTGCCAGCAACTCCGACGGGGCGTGGGGCTACACCTTC. Translation gives CASNSDGAWGYTF.

Details on this clonotype: A junction boundary mismatches the germline segment, possibly from a read error. The chain is built from TRBV20-1 and TRBJ2-7; D gene uncertain. The germline CDR1 and CDR2 sequences are DFQATT and SNEGSKA (reference sequence). The CDR3 consists of 12 residues. Here the CDR3 DNA reads TGCAGTGCTGGAGAACAGTTTCCCGAGCAGTACTTC. Encoded protein: CSAGEQFPEQYF.

The chain has TRBV7-6 and TRBJ1-4; tentative D call: TRBD1 (5 bases). In germline, CDR1 is SGHVS, CDR2 FNYEAQ. The CDR3 totals 15 residues. Trimming stripped 3 bases from V and 6 bases from J, with 14 bases between. The CDR3 bases are TGTGCCAGCAGCTTGGCGCATCTGGGGGATGAAAAACTGTTTTTT. It encodes CASSLAHLGDEKLFF.

The J gene is TRBJ2-7, the V gene TRBV10-3; unclear D gene. V dropped 10 bases and J dropped 2 bases, with 15 bases sitting between them. This CDR3 is built from 13 residues. Germline CDR1 reads ENHRY; CDR2 reads SYGVKD. Here the CDR3 reads CATQPGQTYEQYF. The CDR3 DNA follows: TGTGCCACTCAACCGGGCCAGACCTACGAGCAGTACTTC.

This clonotype was seen only once. The genes are TRBV10-3 and TRBJ1-5; D gene unclear. In germline, CDR1 is ENHRY, CDR2 SYGVKD. The CDR3 extends over 13 amino acids. The V end was cut by 2 bases, the J end by 2 bases, with 4 bases between. The CDR3 region is CAISEPGNQPQHF. CDR3 bases: TGTGCCATCAGTGAGCCGGGCAATCAGCCCCAGCATTTT.

The chain links TRBV6-6 to TRBJ2-2; weak D call: TRBD2 (5 bases). V was clipped by 5 bases and J by 4 bases, with 17 bases between them. The germline V gene encodes CDR1 MNHNY and CDR2 SVGAGI (reference sequence). The CDR3 contains 16 residues. The CDR3 region is CASSPLDIAGTGELFF. CDR3 DNA sequence: TGTGCCAGCAGTCCCCTTGATATCGCGGGCACCGGGGAGCTGTTTTTT.

The chain combines TRBV7-2 with TRBJ1-1, with D perhaps matching TRBD1 (6 bases). The germline V and J ends were trimmed by 3 bases and 0 bases, with 17 bases remaining between them. Germline loops: CDR1 SGHTA, CDR2 FQGNSA. This CDR3 contains 17 residues. The chain's CDR3 is CASSFSYGGGMNTEAFF. The CDR3 DNA reads TGTGCCAGCAGCTTTAGTTACGGGGGCGGCATGAACACTGAAGCTTTCTTT.

In this sample, this clonotype turned up many times. A single base separates this from a much larger clone, so it may be a read error. The V and J genes are TRBV5-6 and TRBJ1-2, with 9 bases identical to TRBD1. Germline V gene sequence: CDR1 SGHDT, CDR2 YYEEEE. J lost 2 bases, V lost 3 bases, and 5 bases had no gene match. The CDR3 has 15 amino acids. The CDR3 is CASSSIQGANYGYTF. Written as DNA, the CDR3 is TGTGCCAGCAGCTCGATACAGGGGGCGAACTATGGCTACACCTTC.

The chain carries TRBV12-3 or TRBV12-4 and TRBJ2-5; 8 bases line up with TRBD1. V lost 5 bases and J lost 4; bases outside the gene matches: 9. The CDR3 runs to 15 residues. The CDR3 DNA sequence: TGTGCCAGCAGTACTGGACAGGGCTTGACAGAGACCCAGTACTTC. Translation: CASSTGQGLTETQYF.